The next 24 T cell receptor beta chains were all read from a single sample in a study of post-analysis software for immune sequencing data. Study findings and constraints: In patients, about five TRBV segments were more frequent than in controls, with TRBV5-6, TRBV5-1 and TRBV20-1 among them.

The antigens of these receptors remain unknown. Unique molecular identifiers were carried by the TCR beta cDNA libraries. TCRdb analysed the PCR reads with MiXCR anew, one entry per CDR3 protein. The sample lists around 770,000 distinct CDR3 sequences; under 60% were seen once. Sequencing used blood. The source is a girl aged 10 to 17 with multiple sclerosis.

The J gene is TRBJ2-7, the V gene TRBV27; tentatively, D is TRBD1 (5 bases). The CDR3 is made up of 12 amino acids. Germline V CDR1 and CDR2: MNHEY, SMNVEV (reference sequence). V was clipped by 4 bases and J by 6 bases, with 10 bases between them. CDR3 in DNA: TGTGCCAGCAGTTCCCCAAGGGGCGAGCAGTACTTC. Translating it yields CASSSPRGEQYF.

This clonotype has only a few counts. This sequence joins TRBV29-1 and TRBJ2-4, with unresolved D. The length of the CDR3 is 15 residues. Deletions cut 5 bases from V and 3 bases from J, with 17 bases between. Germline V gene sequence: CDR1 SQVTM, CDR2 ANQGSEA. The CDR3 bases are TGCAGCGTTCTGGACCGTCAAAGAGACAAAAACATTCAGTACTTC. This gives the protein CSVLDRQRDKNIQYF.

The rearrangement uses TRBV3-1 and TRBJ2-7, with D perhaps TRBD2 (6 bases). Looked up from germline, CDR1 is LGHDT and CDR2 is YNNKEL (reference sequence). With 6 bases removed from V and 6 bases from J, the gap between germline ends came to 18 bases. CDR3 size: 14 residues. CDR3 coding DNA: TGTGCCAGCAGGCCACGGGACTCAGCCTGCGAGCAGTACTTC. Translating it yields CASRPRDSACEQYF.

The chain uses TRBV9 and TRBJ2-3, with no clear D. The CDR3 runs to 16 residues. The ends were cut back, 0 bases at V and 0 bases at J, with 11 bases in the middle. Germline lookup yields CDR1 SGDLS and CDR2 YYNGEE. CDR3 amino acids: CASSVAWGSSTDTQYF. CDR3 coding DNA: TGTGCCAGCAGCGTAGCTTGGGGATCTAGCACAGATACGCAGTATTTT.

This chain joins TRBV10-3 and TRBJ2-1; the match to TRBD2 covers 10 bases. The J call could be wrong; TRBJ2-7 is a better fit for the DNA end. CDR1 is ENHRY and CDR2 is SYGVKD in the germline V gene. The CDR3 has 16 amino acids. The CDR3 here is CAISDSGLAVHNEQYF. The CDR3 coding sequence is TGTGCCATCAGTGACAGTGGACTAGCGGTCCACAATGAGCAGTACTTC.

The J gene is TRBJ2-7, the V gene TRBV5-1; TRBD1 matches 10 bases. Germline V CDR1 and CDR2: SGHRS, YFSETQ. The V gene end was trimmed by 3 bases and the J gene end by 9 bases; junction bases not matched to a gene: 12. The CDR3 is made up of 15 amino acids. The CDR3, as DNA: TGCGCCAGCAGCTGGTTGGGACAGGGGAGGGACGGGCAGTACTTC. Its translation: CASSWLGQGRDGQYF.

The chain links TRBV20-1 to TRBJ2-1, with 11 nucleotides matching TRBD2. The germline V gene has CDR1 DFQATT and CDR2 SNEGSKA (reference sequence). The CDR3 runs to 16 residues. The J segment lost 6 bases and the V segment lost 3 bases, leaving 10 bases of the junction unmatched. CDR3 DNA sequence: TGCAGTGCTAGTCCGCCTACTAGCGGGAGAGGCAATGAGCAGTTCTTC. Residues: CSASPPTSGRGNEQFF.

The chain recombines TRBV7-2 with TRBJ2-7; 7 bases are shared with TRBD2. The DNA end lines up better with TRBJ2-5; the J call may be wrong. Germline-derived CDR1 and CDR2 are SGHTA and FQGNSA. The CDR3 covers 16 residues. This CDR3 is CASSSRLAQLQETQYF. The CDR3 DNA follows: TGTGCCAGCAGCTCGAGACTAGCCCAACTACAAGAGACCCAGTACTTC.

The gene calls are TRBV28 and TRBJ2-7; D uncertain. V gave up 3 bases and J gave up 6 bases, with 12 bases separating them. The germline V gene has CDR1 MDHEN and CDR2 SYDVKM. The CDR3 is 13 residues long. The CDR3 is CASSFGRPSEQYF. The CDR3 DNA reads TGTGCCAGCAGTTTCGGTAGACCCAGCGAGCAGTACTTC.

This chain joins TRBV13 and TRBJ2-3, with D perhaps matching TRBD2 (5 bases). Between the trimmed V and J ends, which lost 2 bases and 3 bases, there was a span of 18 bases. CDR1 is PRHDT, CDR2 FYEKMQ, per germline (reference sequence). CDR3 length: 17 amino acids. As DNA, the CDR3 is TGTGCCAGCAGCTTATACCCGGGGATCGGAGGTACAGATACGCAGTATTTT. This encodes CASSLYPGIGGTDTQYF.

The chain uses TRBV7-2 and TRBJ2-4, with a tentative D call TRBD1 (5 bases). Trimming shortened V by 6 bases and J by 11 bases, and 17 bases separated the two germline ends. CDR1 and CDR2 (germline): SGHTA, FQGNSA. The CDR3 loop spans 13 amino acids. The CDR3 loop reads CASSLGPEGVQYF. In DNA form, the CDR3 reads TGTGCCAGCAGTTTGGGCCCTGAAGGGGTTCAGTACTTC.

The chain carries TRBV29-1 and TRBJ2-1, with TRBD2 matching 9 bases. V trimming: 3 bases; J trimming: 1 base; junction bases outside the gene matches: 4. This CDR3 comprises 15 residues. Germline CDR1 and CDR2: SQVTM and ANQGSEA. The CDR3 DNA is TGCAGCGTTGATAGCGGGAGAACTTCCTACAATGAGCAGTTCTTC. This gives the protein CSVDSGRTSYNEQFF.

This chain's CDR3 is CASSTGQGNNYGYTF. The CDR3 bases are TGTGCCAGCAGTACCGGACAGGGGAATAACTATGGCTACACCTTC. The V gene is TRBV6-5, the J gene TRBJ1-2; 9 bases align to TRBD1. The CDR3 sequence is 15 residues long. Germline trimming cut 5 bases from V and 1 base from J; bases unmatched to any gene: 5. Germline-derived CDR1 and CDR2 are MNHEY and SVGAGI.

V usage is TRBV7-8 and J usage is TRBJ2-5, with TRBD1 matching 9 bases. The CDR3 is 17 amino acids. In germline, CDR1 is SGHVS, CDR2 FQNEAQ. CDR3 in amino acids: CTTSLVVRTGDQETQYF. CDR3 bases: TGTACCACCAGCTTAGTGGTGAGGACAGGGGACCAAGAGACCCAGTACTTC.

The chain links TRBV4-3 to TRBJ2-7; D is unclear. CDR1 and CDR2 (germline): LGHNA, YSLEER. The CDR3 loop spans 15 amino acids. V gave up 0 bases and J gave up 3 bases, with 12 bases separating them. The CDR3 nucleotides are TGCGCCAGCAGCCAAGATAAGAAGTCCGGCTACGAGCAGTACTTC. Translation: CASSQDKKSGYEQYF.

The chain recombines TRBV3-1 with TRBJ2-4; the D gene could be TRBD1 or TRBD2 (5 bases each). The V gene lost 4 bases and the J gene lost 3 bases, with 10 bases spanning the gap. The V gene's germline CDR1 is LGHDT and CDR2 YNNKEL (reference sequence). This CDR3 is built from 14 residues. The CDR3 nucleotides are TGTGCCAGCAGCCGGGGGAACGTCAAAAACATTCAGTACTTC. This codes for CASSRGNVKNIQYF.

This clonotype occurred a few times. The rearrangement joins TRBV11-2 to TRBJ2-1; the D gene is possibly TRBD2 (5 bases). CDR3 length equals 12 residues. The germline V gene encodes CDR1 SGHAT and CDR2 FQNNGV. The germline V and J ends were trimmed by 5 bases and 10 bases, with 12 bases remaining between them. For the CDR3, the DNA is TGTGCCAGCAGCCCTAGCCCCCAGGAGCAGTTCTTC. It yields the protein CASSPSPQEQFF.

V gene TRBV5-8 combines with J gene TRBJ2-1; possibly TRBD2 for D (5 bases). The V gene's germline CDR1 is SGHTS and CDR2 YDEGEE. This CDR3 is built from 16 residues. V dropped 0 bases and J dropped 10 bases, with 20 bases sitting between them. DNA of the CDR3: TGTGCCAGCAGCTTGGGGCATTCTCCTCGCAGGAGGGAGCAGTTCTTC. It is translated as CASSLGHSPRRREQFF.

In nucleotides, the CDR3 is TGTGCCATCAGTGACGTCAACCCCCAGGGGCAGTCCGGGTTAAAGACCCAGTACTTC. Protein product: CAISDVNPQGQSGLKTQYF. This chain links TRBV10-3 with TRBJ2-7; TRBD1 might be the D (6 bases). The better agreement between TRBJ2-5 and the DNA end casts doubt on the J call. The CDR3 runs 19 residues. CDR1 is ENHRY and CDR2 is SYGVKD in the germline V gene.

V is TRBV6-5 and J is TRBJ2-1, with 10 positions matching TRBD1. Germline-derived CDR1 and CDR2 are MNHEY and SVGAGI. V was clipped by 4 bases and J by 6 bases; unmatched bases: 12. The CDR3 is 17 residues long. CDR3: CASSSPSGQGSTNEQFF. The CDR3 nucleotides are TGTGCCAGCAGTTCCCCCTCGGGACAGGGGTCGACCAATGAGCAGTTCTTC.

The CDR3 coding sequence is TGTGCCACCACTGGGGGCAGGGGGCTCTCAAACACTGAAGCTTTCTTT. Its translation is CATTGGRGLSNTEAFF. V is TRBV10-3 and J is TRBJ1-1; 8 bases fit TRBD1. Unmatched junction bases numbered 15, after V lost 10 bases and J lost 2 bases. Germline CDR1 is ENHRY and CDR2 is SYGVKD. The CDR3 runs to 16 residues.

This chain connects TRBV20-1 to TRBJ2-7; a possible D gene is TRBD2 (6 bases). The V gene lost 7 bases and the J gene lost 0 bases, with 10 bases spanning the gap. The CDR3 runs to 12 residues. Germline CDR1 reads DFQATT; CDR2 reads SNEGSKA (reference sequence). The CDR3 sequence is CSVGSPSYEQYF. In DNA form, the CDR3 reads TGCAGTGTCGGGAGCCCCTCCTACGAGCAGTACTTC.

This clonotype was seen more than once but under ten times. The chain has TRBV6-5 and TRBJ1-2; 7 bases are a match to TRBD1. The junction had 8 bases not matched to a gene; V was cut back by 4 bases and J by 9 bases. The CDR3 is made up of 13 amino acids. Germline V gene lookup returns CDR1 MNHEY and CDR2 SVGAGI. This CDR3 reads CASSSGQVSSYTF. CDR3 DNA sequence: TGTGCCAGCAGTTCCGGACAGGTTTCGAGCTACACCTTC.

This chain connects TRBV11-1 to TRBJ2-1; the match to TRBD2 covers 7 bases. With 4 bases clipped from V and 2 bases from J, the junction kept 8 bases outside the gene matches. The germline gives CDR1 SGHAT, CDR2 FQDESV (reference sequence). This CDR3 is 16 amino acids long. DNA of the CDR3: TGTGCCAGCAGCTCCGATAGCGGGTTTGCCTACAATGAGCAGTTCTTC. Protein: CASSSDSGFAYNEQFF.